This T cell receptor (beta chain) stems from a study of cytomegalovirus exposure and HLA in healthy donors. Whole-study context: Clustering assigned about 80% of the approximately 400 genotyped donors to the Caucasian-associated ancestry cluster. The study's findings and limits: Solely CMV serostatus was available to characterize immune exposure. Later analysis suggested most CMV-associated TCR beta chains were HLA-restricted.

Between the trimmed V and J ends, which lost 8 bases and 5 bases, there was a span of 18 bases. CDR1 MGHRA and CDR2 YSYEKL come from the germline V gene. This CDR3 is built from 15 residues. Comments on this clone: The antigen is undetermined.

PCR employed 60 Vbeta and 13 Jbeta primers. Using immunoSEQ multiplex PCR, the repertoire was profiled, and TCRdb retains in-frame clones only, with some absent. Of tens of thousands of clones in the sample, more than 75% were seen once. The donors, nominally healthy at sampling, likely had unrecorded immune exposures. This clonotype was sampled from a man between 18 and 29 years old in good health and CMV-seronegative. Sequenced: PBMCs. V and J are TRBV4-1 and TRBJ1-4, with D possibly matching TRBD1 (5 bases). The CDR3 sequence is CASASTGGGNEKLFF. In DNA form, the CDR3 reads TGCGCCAGCGCCTCGACGGGTGGGGGGAATGAAAAACTGTTTTTT.